This entry lists 30 T cell receptor beta chains sequenced from one sample in a study of T cells after yellow fever vaccination. Each CDR3 protein gets one entry after TCRdb re-called the 5' RACE reads with MiXCR. Counted here are roughly 150,000 distinct CDR3 sequences, 6% to 7.5% occurring once; the ten biggest clones make up more than 2%. Sequenced material: CD4+ T cells sorted from PBMCs, taken 4 to 6 days after the first yellow fever vaccination. The receptors come from a man younger than 35 who received the YFV17D yellow fever vaccine.

This clonotype was recorded many times. The CDR3 DNA reads as TGCGCCAGCAGCCCGGGACTAGCGGGGGGGCCGAGGGCAGATACGCAGTATTTT. Translating gives CASSPGLAGGPRADTQYF. This rearrangement joins TRBV4-1 to TRBJ2-3, with 16 bases lining up with TRBD2. The ends lost 4 bases at V and 4 bases at J; junction bases unmatched: 8. The CDR3 is 18 amino acids. CDR1 and CDR2 from the germline V gene are MGHRA and YSYEKL.

The chain has TRBV5-4 and TRBJ1-2; 7 positions agree with TRBD1. The CDR3 consists of 15 residues. Germline assignment: CDR1 SGHNT and CDR2 YYREEE (reference sequence). J was trimmed by 2 bases and V by 5 bases; bases with no gene match: 9. CDR3 residues: CASRPTRQGNYGYTF. The DNA of the CDR3 is TGTGCCAGCAGACCGACGAGACAGGGAAACTATGGCTACACCTTC.

This clonotype has a count of ten or more. V and J are TRBV7-2 and TRBJ2-7; the D is unclear. The CDR3 loop spans 13 amino acids. Deletions cut 3 bases from V and 2 bases from J, with 8 bases between. The germline CDR1 and CDR2 sequences are SGHTA and FQGNSA. The CDR3 loop is CASSLQSTYEQYV. The CDR3 DNA sequence: TGTGCCAGCAGCTTGCAGAGCACCTACGAGCAGTACGTC.

This clonotype was seen only a few times. CDR3 nucleotides: TGTGCCAGCAGCCGAAGGGGACTAGCAGGCGAGCAGTTCTTC. Translated, it gives CASSRRGLAGEQFF. V is TRBV7-2 and J is TRBJ2-1; 9 bases fit TRBD2. The CDR3 spans 14 residues. V shed 5 bases, J shed 10 bases, and the junction held 9 bases outside the gene matches. Per germline, CDR1 SGHTA and CDR2 FQGNSA. Filled out from reference TRBV7-2 and TRBJ2-1, the complete variable domain reads GAGVSQSPSNKVTEKGKDVELRCDPISGHTALYWYRQSLGQGLEFLIYFQGNSAPDKSGLPSDRFSAERTGGSVSTLTIQRTQQEDSAVYLCASSRRGLAGEQFFGPGTRLTVL.

At least ten counts were recorded for this clonotype. The chain is built from TRBV7-2 and TRBJ2-3, with 7 bases aligning to TRBD2. The CDR3 is 16 amino acids. CDR1 is SGHTA and CDR2 is FQGNSA in the germline V gene. V shed 8 bases, J shed 0 bases, and the junction held 11 bases outside the gene matches. CDR3 DNA sequence: TGTGCCAGCCGTGCGATAGAGCGGGGAAGCACAGATACGCAGTATTTT. Protein: CASRAIERGSTDTQYF. The full variable domain, its missing parts supplied by reference TRBV7-2 and TRBJ2-3, is GAGVSQSPSNKVTEKGKDVELRCDPISGHTALYWYRQSLGQGLEFLIYFQGNSAPDKSGLPSDRFSAERTGGSVSTLTIQRTQQEDSAVYLCASRAIERGSTDTQYFGPGTRLTVL.

This clonotype was detected many times. The chain has TRBV20-1 and TRBJ1-1; D is unclear. Germline values: CDR1 DFQATT, CDR2 SNEGSKA (reference sequence). This CDR3 is 16 amino acids long. V was shortened by 6 bases and J by 0 bases, with 20 bases between the two germline ends. The DNA of the CDR3 is TGCAGTGCACTAGTCTGGGGATCGGTTATGAACACTGAAGCTTTCTTT. Its protein product is CSALVWGSVMNTEAFF.

This clonotype was seen a few times. V gene TRBV18 combines with J gene TRBJ2-5, with no clear D. This CDR3 region has 14 residues. The germline V gene encodes CDR1 KGHSH and CDR2 LQKENI. V lost 0 bases and J lost 3, with 8 bases in between. CDR3 bases: TGTGCCAGCTCACCACCTGGGCAGAAAGAGACCCAGTACTTC. As protein: CASSPPGQKETQYF.

The chain uses TRBV6-2 or TRBV6-3 and TRBJ1-5, with D uncertain. Trimming took 10 bases from V and 2 from J, leaving 21 bases between them. Germline lookup yields CDR1 MNHEY and CDR2 SVGEGT. This CDR3 contains 16 residues. CDR3 region: CATVDGLRPGNQPQHF. CDR3 bases: TGTGCCACCGTAGACGGACTGCGGCCTGGCAATCAGCCCCAGCATTTT.

This rearrangement joins TRBV9 to TRBJ2-1, with TRBD2 identical over 8 bases. Unmatched junction bases numbered 4, after V lost 2 bases and J lost 0 bases. The CDR3 spans 16 residues. CDR1 is SGDLS, CDR2 YYNGEE, per germline. The CDR3 region has the DNA TGTGCCAGCAGCGTGTTAGCGGGGAGCTCCTACAATGAGCAGTTCTTC. Its protein is CASSVLAGSSYNEQFF.

In this sample, this clonotype turned up a few times. The V gene is TRBV3-1, the J gene TRBJ1-2; D possibly corresponds to TRBD1 (6 bases). V was clipped by 3 bases and J by 2 bases, with 10 bases between them. Germline CDR1 and CDR2: LGHDT and YNNKEL (reference sequence). CDR3 size: 14 residues. Here the CDR3 DNA reads TGTGCCAGCAGCCACCTGGACAGCAACTATGGCTACACCTTC. Its translation is CASSHLDSNYGYTF. The whole variable domain, filled in from reference TRBV3-1 and TRBJ1-2, reads DTAVSQTPKYLVTQMGNDKSIKCEQNLGHDTMYWYKQDSKKFLKIMFSYNNKELIINETVPNRFSPKSPDKAHLNLHINSLELGDSAVYFCASSHLDSNYGYTFGSGTRLTVV.

Ten or more counts support this clonotype. The chain links TRBV20-1 to TRBJ2-5, with D perhaps assigned TRBD1 or TRBD2 (5 bases each). Germline V gene lookup returns CDR1 DFQATT and CDR2 SNEGSKA (reference sequence). CDR3 length: 13 residues. V was cut by 0 bases and J by 4 bases, with 9 bases left in between. CDR3 nucleotide sequence: TGCAGTGCTAGAGATGAGGGACCAGAGACCCAGTACTTC. Amino acid sequence: CSARDEGPETQYF.

This clonotype showed up many times. The chain uses TRBV2 and TRBJ2-3, with 13 bases that match TRBD2. Germline-derived CDR1 and CDR2 are SNHLY and FYNNEI. Trimming removed 6 bases from V and 6 bases from J; junction bases left unmatched: 6. CDR3 length equals 15 residues. Here the CDR3 reads CASRGLAGTADTQYF. The DNA of the CDR3 is TGTGCCAGCAGGGGACTAGCGGGGACCGCGGATACGCAGTATTTT.

In its sample, this clonotype was seen many times. V usage is TRBV7-2 and J usage is TRBJ2-3; 11 bases are shared with TRBD2. The CDR3 covers 16 residues. The J segment lost 5 bases and the V segment lost 5 bases, leaving 9 bases of the junction unmatched. Germline lookup yields CDR1 SGHTA and CDR2 FQGNSA. In DNA form, the CDR3 reads TGTGCCAGCAGCGTAGGTAGCGGGGGGGCCGAAGATACGCAGTATTTT. Its protein is CASSVGSGGAEDTQYF.

This clonotype was observed a handful of times. The rearrangement links TRBV7-9 to TRBJ1-4; TRBD1 aligns across 10 bases. Germline V gene data show CDR1 as SEHNR and CDR2 as FQNEAQ (reference sequence). V was pared by 3 bases and J by 5 bases, with 9 bases of the junction left unmatched. This CDR3 is 17 amino acids long. CDR3 sequence (DNA): TGTGCCAGCAGCTTCAGACCGGGACAGGGGTTCAATGAAAAACTGTTTTTT. This translates into CASSFRPGQGFNEKLFF.

The chain joins TRBV9 to TRBJ2-2; 9 nucleotides align to TRBD2. Germline CDR1 and CDR2: SGDLS and YYNGEE. V shed 1 base and J 7 bases; nucleotides not matched to a gene: 5. The CDR3 is made up of 15 amino acids. This CDR3 is CASSVSGLAVGELFF. The CDR3, as DNA: TGTGCCAGCAGCGTATCGGGACTAGCTGTCGGGGAGCTGTTTTTT.

The chain joins TRBV7-2 to TRBJ1-4; possible D gene TRBD1, 5 bases. Trimming cost V 2 bases and J 3 bases, with 13 bases left between them. CDR3 size: 16 residues. Germline values: CDR1 SGHTA, CDR2 FQGNSA. CDR3 bases: TGTGCCAGCAGCTTATTCGGGGACCCCTCTAATGAAAAACTGTTTTTT. It yields the protein CASSLFGDPSNEKLFF.

There are many counts of this clonotype. V usage is TRBV5-1 and J usage is TRBJ1-1; D gene ambiguous. The CDR3 extends over 15 amino acids. CDR1 and CDR2 (germline): SGHRS, YFSETQ. Between the trimmed V and J ends, which lost 2 bases and 1 base, there was a span of 12 bases. The CDR3 bases are TGCGCCAGCAGCTTAATCAGCCAGCCGAACACTGAAGCTTTCTTT. This translates into CASSLISQPNTEAFF.

A note on this clonotype: A much more abundant neighbour one base away suggests this may be a read error. The chain links TRBV5-6 to TRBJ1-6; D remains unclear. CDR1 is SGHDT and CDR2 is YYEEEE in the germline V gene. The CDR3 runs 14 residues. CDR3 loop: CASSLGRVDSPIHF. In nucleotides, the CDR3 is TGTGCCAGCAGCTTGGGCCGGGTAGATTCACCCATCCACTTT. Drawing the rest from reference TRBV5-6 and TRBJ1-6, the complete variable domain is DAGVTQSPTHLIKTRGQQVTLRCSPKSGHDTVSWYQQALGQGPQFIFQYYEEEERQRGNFPDRFSGHQFPNYSSELNVNALLLGDSALYLCASSLGRVDSPIHFGNGTRLTVT.

This clonotype was counted at least ten times. The J gene is TRBJ2-7, the V gene TRBV14; TRBD2 is a possible D gene (5 bases). Germline V lookup: CDR1 SGHDN, CDR2 FVKESK. V lost 0 bases to trimming and J lost 2 bases, with 11 bases between them. The CDR3 has 15 residues. The CDR3 spells CASSQEIRGAYEQYV. CDR3 nucleotide sequence: TGTGCCAGCAGCCAAGAGATTCGGGGTGCCTACGAGCAGTACGTC.

This clonotype turned up a few times. The rearrangement links TRBV4-3 to TRBJ1-2; D unclear. V lost 1 base and J 3 bases, leaving 15 bases between the germline ends. CDR1 LGHNA and CDR2 YSLEER come from the germline V gene. This CDR3 is built from 16 residues. CDR3 in DNA: TGCGCCAGCAGCCAAGCGGCTGGGCCCGCTTACTATGGCTACACCTTC. This codes for CASSQAAGPAYYGYTF.

Details on this clonotype: The junction and the germline gene differ at one end; a read error may be behind it. The gene calls are TRBV20-1 and TRBJ2-1; 11 bases align to TRBD2. In germline, CDR1 is DFQATT, CDR2 SNEGSKA (reference sequence). CDR3 length: 17 residues. Written as DNA, the CDR3 is TGCTGTGCTAGAGATCTCGAAATAGCGGGGGGGCCTAATGAGCAGTTCTTC. Encoded protein: CCARDLEIAGGPNEQFF.

This clonotype was observed a handful of times. V usage is TRBV29-1 and J usage is TRBJ2-7; D may correspond to TRBD1 or TRBD2 (6 bases each). Trimming left V 4 bases short and J 6 bases short, with 16 bases between. From germline, CDR1 is SQVTM and CDR2 ANQGSEA. The CDR3 totals 13 residues. The CDR3: CSVGPGAPLEQYF. CDR3 nucleotide sequence: TGCAGCGTTGGTCCGGGGGCCCCCCTCGAGCAGTACTTC.

This clonotype was found many times. The chain's CDR3 is CASSGLFQETQYF. In nucleotides, the CDR3 is TGTGCCAGCAGCGGCCTGTTCCAAGAGACCCAGTACTTC. The rearrangement joins TRBV27 to TRBJ2-5; D call uncertain. CDR1 is MNHEY, CDR2 SMNVEV, per germline (reference sequence). Deletions cut 6 bases from V and 1 base from J, with 9 bases between. The CDR3 is made up of 13 amino acids.

In its sample, this clonotype was seen many times. This sequence joins TRBV5-1 and TRBJ1-1; 10 nucleotides line up with TRBD1. This CDR3 spans 14 amino acids. Losses at the gene ends were 3 bases for V and 5 bases for J; bases not matched to a gene: 4. CDR1 SGHRS and CDR2 YFSETQ come from the germline V gene. CDR3 coding DNA: TGCGCCAGCAGCTGGGACAGGGGTGGAACTGAAGCTTTCTTT. This codes for CASSWDRGGTEAFF.

Comments on this clonotype: This sequence may be a read error, since a much larger clone differs from it by one base. This rearrangement joins TRBV3-1 to TRBJ2-2, with TRBD1 identical over 8 bases. There are 16 residues in the CDR3. Germline CDR1 LGHDT, CDR2 YNNKEL (reference sequence). The CDR3 nucleotides read TGTGTCAGCAGCCAAGGTCCAGGGGGCCGCACCGGGGAGCTGTTTTTT. It translates to CVSSQGPGGRTGELFF.

The chain couples TRBV14 to TRBJ1-6; D is unclear. Germline lookup yields CDR1 SGHDN and CDR2 FVKESK. Trimming shortened V by 2 bases and J by 9 bases, and 11 bases separated the two germline ends. The CDR3 sequence is 14 residues long. CDR3 loop: CASSQPPLGSPLHF. The CDR3, as DNA: TGTGCCAGCAGCCAACCCCCGTTGGGTTCACCCCTCCACTTT.

The chain joins TRBV5-4 to TRBJ1-1; no clear D. Trimming removed 4 bases from V and 0 bases from J, with 7 bases in between. This CDR3 contains 13 residues. Germline V CDR1 and CDR2: SGHNT, YYREEE (reference sequence). CDR3 residues: CASSGDLNTEAFF. Written as DNA, the CDR3 is TGTGCCAGCAGCGGAGACTTGAACACTGAAGCTTTCTTT. Combining the CDR3 with reference TRBV5-4 and TRBJ1-1 gives the whole variable domain ETGVTQSPTHLIKTRGQQVTLRCSSQSGHNTVSWYQQALGQGPQFIFQYYREEENGRGNFPPRFSGLQFPNYSSELNVNALELDDSALYLCASSGDLNTEAFFGQGTRLTVV.

At least ten counts were recorded for this clonotype. The V gene is TRBV12-3 or TRBV12-4, the J gene TRBJ1-3; no definite D call. The CDR3 contains 14 residues. V dropped 0 bases and J dropped 4 bases, with 7 bases sitting between them. The CDR3 DNA reads TGTGCCAGCAGTTTAGCGGGCAGCGGAAACACCATATATTTT. Encoded protein: CASSLAGSGNTIYF.

The chain joins TRBV5-1 to TRBJ2-5; D is undetermined. The CDR3 has 14 residues. CDR1 SGHRS and CDR2 YFSETQ come from the germline V gene. V was cut by 4 bases and J by 1 base, with 11 bases left in between. The CDR3 loop is CASSPTPSQETQYF. In DNA, the CDR3 is TGCGCCAGCAGCCCGACGCCGAGCCAAGAGACCCAGTACTTC. Using reference TRBV5-1 and TRBJ2-5 for the parts outside the CDR3, the full variable domain is KAGVTQTPRYLIKTRGQQVTLSCSPISGHRSVSWYQQTPGQGLQFLFEYFSETQRNKGNFPGRFSGRQFSNSRSEMNVSTLELGDSALYLCASSPTPSQETQYFGPGTRLLVL.

This clonotype was counted at least ten times. This chain connects TRBV7-2 to TRBJ2-7; 7 bases align to TRBD1. Losses at the gene ends were 3 bases for V and 0 bases for J; bases not matched to a gene: 5. Germline-derived CDR1 and CDR2 are SGHTA and FQGNSA. There are 15 residues in the CDR3. For the CDR3, the DNA is TGTGCCAGCAGCTTCCCGACAGGGATCTCCTACGAGCAGTACTTC. Translating it yields CASSFPTGISYEQYF. Combining the CDR3 with reference TRBV7-2 and TRBJ2-7 gives the whole variable domain GAGVSQSPSNKVTEKGKDVELRCDPISGHTALYWYRQSLGQGLEFLIYFQGNSAPDKSGLPSDRFSAERTGGSVSTLTIQRTQQEDSAVYLCASSFPTGISYEQYFGPGTRLTVT.